This TCR beta chain was sequenced during a study of blood T cell repertoires in COVID-19. Study details: Sample material is recorded as cDNA or gDNA derived from T cells, B-cell-depleted T cells, or PBMCs.

Only in-frame clones appear in the TCRdb table, and some are missing; sequencing was by immunoSEQ multiplex PCR. The data contain hundreds of thousands of clones, approximately 86% of them seen just once; the ten biggest clones take up just under 1%. Germline loops: CDR1 MNHEY, CDR2 SMNVEV (reference sequence). The V end was cut by 4 bases, the J end by 7 bases, with 11 bases between. CDR3 length equals 14 residues. Material for sequencing was PBMCs or T cells enriched from blood (not recorded which). The V and J genes are TRBV27 and TRBJ1-6; the D is unclear. This TCR was sampled from a woman aged 25 to 39 who had recovered from COVID-19. The CDR3 bases are TGTGCCAGCAGTTCATTAGTCGGGAATTCACCCCTCCACTTT. The encoded protein is CASSSLVGNSPLHF.